Reported below is one T cell receptor beta chain. The germline V gene encodes CDR1 SGHDN and CDR2 FVKESK. V was cut by 0 bases and J by 7 bases, with 13 bases left in between. This CDR3 is 15 amino acids long. This sample stems from a study of CD8+ T cells in alopecia areata. Stated treatment: oral pan-JAK inhibitor, 5-10 mg twice daily. The sequencing template was cDNA reverse transcribed from extracted RNA. The assay was immunoSEQ multiplex PCR, and TCRdb's table has in-frame clones only and misses some. The sample carries fewer than 250,000 clones, less than 50% recorded once. Material: CD4+ T cells sorted from blood, obtained at approximately week 36, from a patient treated with tofacitinib. The chain joins TRBV14 to TRBJ2-1; tentative D call: TRBD1 (6 bases). The TCR was taken from a human donor with alopecia areata. CDR3: CASSQEGTPRNEQFF. The CDR3 DNA is TGTGCCAGCAGCCAAGAAGGGACACCCAGGAATGAGCAGTTCTTC.